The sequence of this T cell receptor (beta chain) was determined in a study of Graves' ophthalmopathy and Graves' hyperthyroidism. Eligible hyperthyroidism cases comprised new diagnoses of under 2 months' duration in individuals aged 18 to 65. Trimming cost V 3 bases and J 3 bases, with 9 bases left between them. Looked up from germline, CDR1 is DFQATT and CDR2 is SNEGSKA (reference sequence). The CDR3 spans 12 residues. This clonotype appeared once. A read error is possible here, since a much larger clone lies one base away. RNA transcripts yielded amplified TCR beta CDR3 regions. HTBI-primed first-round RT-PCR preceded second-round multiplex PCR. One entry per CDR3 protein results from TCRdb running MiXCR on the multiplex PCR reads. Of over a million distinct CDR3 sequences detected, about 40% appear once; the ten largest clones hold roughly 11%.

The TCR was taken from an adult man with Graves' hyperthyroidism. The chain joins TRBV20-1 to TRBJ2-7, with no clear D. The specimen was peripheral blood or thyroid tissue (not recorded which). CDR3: CSASWILYEQYF. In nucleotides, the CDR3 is TGCAGTGCTAGCTGGATCCTCTACGAGCAGTACTTC.